Shown below are 22 T cell receptor beta chains from a single sample sequenced in a study of early T cells in non-severe SARS-CoV-2 infection (dated by TCRdb to the early 2020s). The method behind the library was 5' RACE. The instrument was a NextSeq 500. TCRdb ran its own pipeline on the public reads, namely fastp trimming at Q25 and MiXCR clone calling, and kept in-frame beta chains. Each entry merges the rows of one CDR3 protein and shows their most common DNA and genes. The sample table shows more than 60,000 distinct CDR3 sequences, and 4.9% are seen once. The ten biggest clones cover approximately 5.4% of the sample. The specimen sequenced was whole blood. The receptors derive from an adult who was a healthcare worker with PCR-confirmed SARS-CoV-2 infection or an uninfected control (not recorded which).

This clonotype came up many times. The gene calls are TRBV9 and TRBJ1-2; no clear D. Germline V lookup: CDR1 SGDLS, CDR2 YYNGEE. This CDR3 contains 14 residues. V gave up 4 bases and J gave up 8 bases, with 18 bases separating them. This CDR3 is CASSPRLDQRGYTF. The CDR3 coding sequence is TGTGCCAGCAGCCCGAGACTGGACCAGAGGGGCTACACCTTC.

Many counts were recorded for this clonotype. The chain has TRBV7-9 and TRBJ2-1, with TRBD1 matching over 8 bases. The germline CDR1 and CDR2 sequences are SEHNR and FQNEAQ (reference sequence). The CDR3 is 19 residues long. The V gene end was trimmed by 4 bases and the J gene end by 2 bases; junction bases not matched to a gene: 16. In DNA form, the CDR3 reads TGTGCCAGCAGCTCCACCGGGTTAAGGGACAGGCCCACCTACAATGAGCAGTTCTTC. This codes for CASSSTGLRDRPTYNEQFF.

The chain combines TRBV2 with TRBJ1-4; unclear D gene. Trimming removed 4 bases at V and 4 bases at J, with 16 bases between. The CDR3 contains 16 residues. Germline V gives CDR1 SNHLY, CDR2 FYNNEI. The CDR3: CASSGDPIRRNEKLFF. In nucleotides, the CDR3 is TGTGCCAGCAGTGGGGATCCCATCCGGCGTAATGAAAAACTGTTTTTT.

The chain recombines TRBV20-1 with TRBJ2-5; 9 bases are shared with TRBD1. Trimming cost V 3 bases and J 5 bases; bases outside gene matches: 10. The germline V gene encodes CDR1 DFQATT and CDR2 SNEGSKA (reference sequence). The CDR3 totals 15 residues. CDR3 residues: CSARAGTGFVETQYF. CDR3 in DNA: TGCAGTGCTAGGGCCGGGACAGGGTTTGTGGAGACCCAGTACTTC.

This clonotype has only a few counts. The rearrangement joins TRBV29-1 to TRBJ2-5; 12 bases line up with TRBD2. Trimming at V came to 7 bases and at J to 1 base, leaving 7 bases not matched to a gene. This CDR3 is built from 15 residues. Germline CDR1 SQVTM, CDR2 ANQGSEA. The CDR3 bases are TGCAGCGCAAGGACTAGCGGGACCTTCCAAGAGACCCAGTACTTC. Amino acid sequence: CSARTSGTFQETQYF.

This clonotype has ten or more counts. The V and J genes are TRBV19 and TRBJ2-1; either TRBD1 or TRBD2 may fit D (6 bases each). Deletions cut 4 bases from V and 6 bases from J, with 13 bases between. The CDR3 sequence is 14 residues long. Germline V gene data show CDR1 as LNHDA and CDR2 as SQIVND (reference sequence). DNA of the CDR3: TGTGCCAGTAGTAGAAGGGGGGTTTCCAATGAGCAGTTCTTC. Protein product: CASSRRGVSNEQFF.

The sample holds many counts of this clonotype. The gene calls are TRBV13 and TRBJ2-7; D unresolved. Germline assignment: CDR1 PRHDT and CDR2 FYEKMQ (reference sequence). V was clipped by 0 bases and J by 4 bases, with 4 bases between them. The CDR3 is 12 residues long. The CDR3 sequence is CASSLGRYEQYF. CDR3 nucleotide sequence: TGTGCCAGCAGCTTAGGGAGGTACGAGCAGTACTTC.

This clonotype was detected ten times or more. The genes are TRBV12-3 or TRBV12-4 and TRBJ1-3; D is uncertain. V was clipped by 5 bases and J by 0 bases, with 8 bases between them. The CDR3 sequence is 14 residues long. The CDR3 region is CASSRSNSGNTIYF. The DNA of the CDR3 is TGTGCCAGCAGTCGCAGTAACTCTGGAAACACCATATATTTT.

This clonotype was counted a few times. The rearrangement joins TRBV7-2 to TRBJ2-1; D gene uncertain. This CDR3 has 13 amino acids. CDR1 is SGHTA and CDR2 is FQGNSA in the germline V gene. V was pared by 3 bases and J by 4 bases, with 7 bases between. CDR3 sequence (DNA): TGTGCCAGCAGCTTGGACCTTTACAATGAGCAGTTCTTC. The encoded protein is CASSLDLYNEQFF.

This clonotype was counted at least ten times. This chain connects TRBV6-5 to TRBJ2-7; tentative D call: TRBD1 (6 bases). The V end was cut by 7 bases, the J end by 1 base, with 17 bases between. CDR1 MNHEY and CDR2 SVGAGI come from the germline V gene. This CDR3 region has 15 residues. The CDR3 coding sequence is TGTGCCAGCAATACAGGGACCCTTCTTTCCTACGAGCAGTACTTC. As protein: CASNTGTLLSYEQYF.

This clonotype was observed a handful of times. J is TRBJ2-7 and V is TRBV6-2 or TRBV6-3; D perhaps matches TRBD1 (6 bases). The CDR3 runs to 14 residues. In germline, CDR1 is MNHEY, CDR2 SVGEGT. V lost 3 bases and J lost 2, with 11 bases in between. Here the CDR3 reads CASSYFTGPYEQYF. As DNA, the CDR3 is TGTGCCAGCAGTTATTTCACAGGGCCCTACGAGCAGTACTTC.

This clonotype was detected many times. The CDR3 DNA sequence: TGCGCCAGCAGCTTAGCGGGGAACTCCTACAATGAGCAGTTCTTC. The encoded protein is CASSLAGNSYNEQFF. V and J are TRBV5-1 and TRBJ2-1, with 7 bases identical to TRBD2. The CDR3 totals 15 residues. The ends lost 2 bases at V and 0 bases at J; junction bases unmatched: 2. The V gene's germline CDR1 is SGHRS and CDR2 YFSETQ.

This clonotype was counted at least ten times. The chain recombines TRBV9 with TRBJ2-1, with 11 bases identical to TRBD2. This CDR3 is built from 15 residues. Germline CDR1 reads SGDLS; CDR2 reads YYNGEE. Trimming took 4 bases from V and 4 from J; bases not matched to a gene: 4. The CDR3 coding sequence is TGTGCCAGCAGCCCCCGACTAGCGGGGTACAATGAGCAGTTCTTC. Translated, it gives CASSPRLAGYNEQFF.

This clonotype was counted many times. The rearrangement joins TRBV18 to TRBJ2-7, with 9 bases matching TRBD1. Per germline, CDR1 KGHSH and CDR2 LQKENI. V shed 8 bases and J 3 bases; nucleotides not matched to a gene: 8. This CDR3 is built from 14 residues. CDR3 DNA: TGTGCCAGCGCACGGACAGGGGAGATCTACGAGCAGTACTTC. Its protein product is CASARTGEIYEQYF.

There are many counts of this clonotype. V gene TRBV6-6 combines with J gene TRBJ2-1; D not certain. V was trimmed by 5 bases and J by 0 bases, leaving 5 bases between them. The CDR3 covers 13 residues. The V gene's germline CDR1 is MNHNY and CDR2 SVGAGI (reference sequence). CDR3 sequence (DNA): TGTGCCAGCAGTATAGTCTCCTACAATGAGCAGTTCTTC. Translation: CASSIVSYNEQFF.

This clonotype was seen a handful of times. The chain links TRBV6-5 to TRBJ1-1; D might be TRBD1 (5 bases). Trimming removed 5 bases at V and 8 bases at J, with 12 bases between. The CDR3 loop spans 12 amino acids. Germline V lookup: CDR1 MNHEY, CDR2 SVGAGI. CDR3 DNA sequence: TGTGCCAGCAGTCCCCAGGGAGGCGAAGCTTTCTTT. It translates to CASSPQGGEAFF.

V and J are TRBV7-9 and TRBJ2-7; a weak D match, TRBD2 (5 bases). The V and J ends lost 7 bases and 3 bases respectively, with 19 bases between them. CDR3 length: 15 residues. Germline V lookup: CDR1 SEHNR, CDR2 FQNEAQ (reference sequence). For the CDR3, the DNA is TGTGCCAGCATCCGAGGAGGAGGTGGGGTCTACGAGCAGTACTTC. Its translation: CASIRGGGGVYEQYF.

The CDR3 loop reads CASSSENPTSGGETQYF. For the CDR3, the DNA is TGTGCCAGCAGCTCCGAAAACCCGACTAGCGGAGGAGAGACCCAGTACTTC. This rearrangement joins TRBV13 to TRBJ2-5; 9 nucleotides line up with TRBD2. Germline loops: CDR1 PRHDT, CDR2 FYEKMQ (reference sequence). The CDR3 has 17 residues. The V and J ends lost 4 bases and 4 bases, in that order; junction bases with no gene match: 13.

This clonotype occurred a few times. The chain uses TRBV2 and TRBJ2-3; D tentatively reads TRBD1 or TRBD2 (5 bases each). The CDR3 totals 14 residues. Deletions cut 10 bases from V and 2 bases from J, with 16 bases between. In germline, CDR1 is SNHLY, CDR2 FYNNEI. The CDR3 nucleotides are TGTGCCACCCGGGGCGGCCCCAACACAGATACGCAGTATTTT. It is translated as CATRGGPNTDTQYF. Based on the CDR3 plus reference TRBV2 and TRBJ2-3, the full variable domain is EPEVTQTPSHQVTQMGQEVILRCVPISNHLYFYWYRQILGQKVEFLVSFYNNEISEKSEIFDDQFSVERPDGSNFTLKIRSTKLEDSAMYFCATRGGPNTDTQYFGPGTRLTVL.

The chain carries TRBV18 and TRBJ2-2, with D uncertain. Trimming stripped 4 bases from V and 0 bases from J, with 12 bases between. The CDR3 runs to 16 residues. CDR1 is KGHSH, CDR2 LQKENI, per germline. CDR3: CASSQNSPSNTGELFF. In DNA form, the CDR3 reads TGTGCCAGCTCACAAAACTCGCCGTCGAACACCGGGGAGCTGTTTTTT.

This clonotype was recorded many times. The V and J genes are TRBV10-3 and TRBJ2-1; D might be TRBD2 (5 bases). Trimming pared 4 bases from V and 8 bases from J, leaving 12 bases between. Germline assignment: CDR1 ENHRY and CDR2 SYGVKD. CDR3 size: 13 residues. Here the CDR3 reads CAISGGLKDEQFF. The DNA of the CDR3 is TGTGCCATCAGTGGAGGGCTTAAGGATGAGCAGTTCTTC.

This clonotype was picked up many times. The V and J genes are TRBV5-6 and TRBJ2-2, with unresolved D. Germline CDR1 reads SGHDT; CDR2 reads YYEEEE. There are 13 residues in the CDR3. Trimming removed 0 bases at V and 1 base at J, with 1 base between. The CDR3 is CASSLGNTGELFF. The CDR3 region has the DNA TGTGCCAGCAGCTTGGGGAACACCGGGGAGCTGTTTTTT.